The 5 T cell receptor beta chains below come from one sample, sequenced in a study of cytomegalovirus exposure and HLA in healthy donors. PCR primers comprised 60 Vbeta and 13 Jbeta primers. The repertoire was sequenced with immunoSEQ multiplex PCR; TCRdb's copy has only in-frame clones and lacks some. The sample has around 150,000 clones, approximately 82% seen once. The sample taken for sequencing was PBMCs. These receptors all come from a man aged 45 to 65 in good health and CMV-seropositive.

This clone has a single count. The chain employs TRBV11-3 and TRBJ2-1; TRBD1 aligns across 7 bases. CDR3 length: 15 residues. Germline CDR1 is SGHNT and CDR2 is YENEEA. V gave up 4 bases and J gave up 2 bases; unmatched junction bases: 5. The CDR3 nucleotides read TGTGCCAGCAGCTCCAGGACAGGAGCCTACAATGAGCAGTTCTTC. It encodes CASSSRTGAYNEQFF. Combining the CDR3 with reference TRBV11-3 and TRBJ2-1 gives the whole variable domain EAGVVQSPRYKIIEKKQPVAFWCNPISGHNTLYWYLQNLGQGPELLIRYENEEAVDDSQLPKDRFSAERLKGVDSTLKIQPAELGDSAVYLCASSSRTGAYNEQFFGPGTRLTVL.

The chain joins TRBV18 to TRBJ2-5; D might be TRBD1 (5 bases). CDR3 length: 16 amino acids. Germline CDR1 and CDR2: KGHSH and LQKENI. The ends were cut back, 2 bases at V and 4 bases at J, with 17 bases in the middle. The CDR3 DNA follows: TGTGCCAGCTCACCAAGTACCGGATTTACAGGAGAGACCCAGTACTTC. Protein: CASSPSTGFTGETQYF.

The gene calls are TRBV19 and TRBJ1-1; D is unclear. V dropped 6 bases and J dropped 8 bases, with 13 bases sitting between them. The CDR3 extends over 12 amino acids. The V gene's germline CDR1 is LNHDA and CDR2 SQIVND (reference sequence). Written as DNA, the CDR3 is TGTGCCAGTAGCCAAAAGCCCCACGAAGCTTTCTTT. Translating it yields CASSQKPHEAFF. Full variable domain (missing parts from reference TRBV19 and TRBJ1-1): DGGITQSPKYLFRKEGQNVTLSCEQNLNHDAMYWYRQDPGQGLRLIYYSQIVNDFQKGDIAEGYSVSREKKESFPLTVTSAQKNPTAFYLCASSQKPHEAFFGQGTRLTVV.

Details on this clone: Germline is not matched at one junction end, which may reflect a read error. This chain uses TRBV11-2 with TRBJ2-4; D might be TRBD2 (5 bases). The CDR3 totals 13 residues. Per the germline V gene, CDR1 is SGHAT and CDR2 is FQNNGV. CDR3 loop: CASSSPPLLKRHF. The CDR3 nucleotides read TGTGCCAGCAGCTCCCCCCCGTTGTTGAAGCGGCACTTC.

For the CDR3, the DNA is TGTGCCAGTAGTAAACGGGACAGAGAACGAAACTATGGCTACACCTTC. This translates into CASSKRDRERNYGYTF. The chain carries TRBV19 and TRBJ1-2, with 7 bases matching TRBD1. Germline CDR1 reads LNHDA; CDR2 reads SQIVND (reference sequence). This CDR3 spans 16 amino acids. J lost 2 bases, V lost 4 bases, and 10 bases had no gene match.